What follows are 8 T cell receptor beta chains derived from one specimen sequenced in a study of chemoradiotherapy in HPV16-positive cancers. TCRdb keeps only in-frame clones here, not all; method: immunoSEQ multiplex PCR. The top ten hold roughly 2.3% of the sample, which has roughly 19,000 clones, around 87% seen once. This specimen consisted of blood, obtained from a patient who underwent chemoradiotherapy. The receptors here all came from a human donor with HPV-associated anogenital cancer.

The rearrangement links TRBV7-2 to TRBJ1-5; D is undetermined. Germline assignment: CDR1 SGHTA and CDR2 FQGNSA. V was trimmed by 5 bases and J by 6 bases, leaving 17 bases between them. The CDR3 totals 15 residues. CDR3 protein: CASSPSGGVRQPQHF. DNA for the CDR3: TGTGCCAGCAGCCCGAGTGGTGGGGTTCGTCAGCCCCAGCATTTT.

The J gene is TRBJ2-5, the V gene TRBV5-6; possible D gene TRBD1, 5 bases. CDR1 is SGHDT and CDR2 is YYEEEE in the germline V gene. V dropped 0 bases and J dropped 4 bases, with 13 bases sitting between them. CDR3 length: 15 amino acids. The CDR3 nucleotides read TGTGCCAGCAGCTTGGTGGCAGGGATGGGAGAGACCCAGTACTTC. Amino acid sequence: CASSLVAGMGETQYF.

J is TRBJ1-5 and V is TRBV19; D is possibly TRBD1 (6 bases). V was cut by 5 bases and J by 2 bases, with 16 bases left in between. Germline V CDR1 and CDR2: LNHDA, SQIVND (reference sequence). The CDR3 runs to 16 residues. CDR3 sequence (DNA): TGTGCCAGTAGTCTCACCGGGACACGGGGCAATCAGCCCCAGCATTTT. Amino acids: CASSLTGTRGNQPQHF.

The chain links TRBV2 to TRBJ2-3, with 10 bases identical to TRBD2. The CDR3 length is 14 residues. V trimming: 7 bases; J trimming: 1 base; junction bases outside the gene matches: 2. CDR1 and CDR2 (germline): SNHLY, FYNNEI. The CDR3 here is CASKGTSGTDTQYF. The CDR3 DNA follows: TGTGCCAGCAAAGGGACTAGCGGCACAGATACGCAGTATTTT. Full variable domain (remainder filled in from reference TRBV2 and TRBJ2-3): EPEVTQTPSHQVTQMGQEVILRCVPISNHLYFYWYRQILGQKVEFLVSFYNNEISEKSEIFDDQFSVERPDGSNFTLKIRSTKLEDSAMYFCASKGTSGTDTQYFGPGTRLTVL.

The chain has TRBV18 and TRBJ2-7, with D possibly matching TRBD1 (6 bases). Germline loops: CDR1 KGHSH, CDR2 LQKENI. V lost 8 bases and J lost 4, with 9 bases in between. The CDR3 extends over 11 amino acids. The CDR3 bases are TGTGCCAGCCGGACAGCGTACGAGCAGTACTTC. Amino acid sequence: CASRTAYEQYF.

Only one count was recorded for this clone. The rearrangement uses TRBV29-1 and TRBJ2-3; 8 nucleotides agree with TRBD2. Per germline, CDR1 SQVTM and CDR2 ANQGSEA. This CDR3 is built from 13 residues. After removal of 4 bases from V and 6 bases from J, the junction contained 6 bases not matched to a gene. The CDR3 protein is CSVVSGRSDTQYF. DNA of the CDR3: TGCAGCGTTGTAAGCGGGAGATCTGATACGCAGTATTTT.

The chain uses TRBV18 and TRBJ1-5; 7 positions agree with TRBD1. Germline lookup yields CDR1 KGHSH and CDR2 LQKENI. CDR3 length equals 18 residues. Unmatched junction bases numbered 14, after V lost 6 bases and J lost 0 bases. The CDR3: CASSQQGKQFYSNQPQHF. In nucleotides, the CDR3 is TGTGCCAGCTCCCAACAGGGGAAGCAATTCTATAGCAATCAGCCCCAGCATTTT.

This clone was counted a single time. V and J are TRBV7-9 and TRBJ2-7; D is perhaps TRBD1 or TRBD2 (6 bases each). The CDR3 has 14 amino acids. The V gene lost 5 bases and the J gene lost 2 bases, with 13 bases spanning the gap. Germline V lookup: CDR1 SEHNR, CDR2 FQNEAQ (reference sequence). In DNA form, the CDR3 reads TGTGCCAGCAGCCCTACAGGGAGGCCCTACGAGCAGTACTTC. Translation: CASSPTGRPYEQYF.